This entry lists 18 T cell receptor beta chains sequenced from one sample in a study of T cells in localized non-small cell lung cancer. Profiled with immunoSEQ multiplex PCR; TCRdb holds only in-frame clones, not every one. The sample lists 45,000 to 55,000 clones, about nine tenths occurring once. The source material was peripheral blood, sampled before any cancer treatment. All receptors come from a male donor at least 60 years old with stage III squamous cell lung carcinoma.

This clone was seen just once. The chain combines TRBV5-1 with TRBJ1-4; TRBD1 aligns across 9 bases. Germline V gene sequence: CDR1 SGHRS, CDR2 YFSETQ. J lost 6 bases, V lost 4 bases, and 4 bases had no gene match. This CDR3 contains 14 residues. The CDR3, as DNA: TGCGCCAGCAGCCTGGGACAGGGTTATGAAAAACTGTTTTTT. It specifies CASSLGQGYEKLFF.

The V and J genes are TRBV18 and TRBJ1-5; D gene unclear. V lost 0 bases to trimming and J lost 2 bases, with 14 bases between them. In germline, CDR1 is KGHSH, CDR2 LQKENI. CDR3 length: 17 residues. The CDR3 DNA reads TGTGCCAGCTCACCACCGGGAGGTGGTAATGGCAATCAGCCCCAGCATTTT. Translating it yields CASSPPGGGNGNQPQHF.

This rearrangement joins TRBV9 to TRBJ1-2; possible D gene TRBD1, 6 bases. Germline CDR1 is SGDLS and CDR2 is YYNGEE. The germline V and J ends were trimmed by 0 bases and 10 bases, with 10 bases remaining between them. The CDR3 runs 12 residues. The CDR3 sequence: CASSVESGDYTF. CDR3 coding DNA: TGTGCCAGCAGCGTAGAGTCAGGGGACTACACCTTC.

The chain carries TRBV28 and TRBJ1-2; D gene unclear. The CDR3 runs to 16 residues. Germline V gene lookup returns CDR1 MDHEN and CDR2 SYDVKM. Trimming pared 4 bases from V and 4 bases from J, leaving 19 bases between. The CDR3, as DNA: TGTGCCAGCAGTTCGCCAAACGTCGGGCTAAGCTATGGCTACACCTTC. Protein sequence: CASSSPNVGLSYGYTF.

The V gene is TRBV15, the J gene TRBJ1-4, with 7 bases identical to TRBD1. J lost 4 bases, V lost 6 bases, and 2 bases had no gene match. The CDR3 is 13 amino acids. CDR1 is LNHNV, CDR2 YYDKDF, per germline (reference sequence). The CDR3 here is CATRDRLNEKLFF. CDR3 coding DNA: TGTGCCACCAGGGACAGGCTTAATGAAAAACTGTTTTTT. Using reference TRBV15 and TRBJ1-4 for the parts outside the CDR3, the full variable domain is DAMVIQNPRYQVTQFGKPVTLSCSQTLNHNVMYWYQQKSSQAPKLLFHYYDKDFNNEADTPDNFQSRRPNTSFCFLDIRSPGLGDTAMYLCATRDRLNEKLFFGSGTQLSVL.

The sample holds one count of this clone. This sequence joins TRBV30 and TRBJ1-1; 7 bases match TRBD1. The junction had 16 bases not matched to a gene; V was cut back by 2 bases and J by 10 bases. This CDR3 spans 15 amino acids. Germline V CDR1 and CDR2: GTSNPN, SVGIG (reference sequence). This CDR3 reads CAWSPTKWDSERAFF. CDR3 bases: TGTGCCTGGAGTCCTACAAAATGGGACAGTGAAAGAGCTTTCTTT. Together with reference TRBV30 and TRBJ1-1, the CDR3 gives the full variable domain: SQTIHQWPATLVQPVGSPLSLECTVEGTSNPNLYWYRQAAGRGLQLLFYSVGIGQISSEVPQNLSASRPQDRQFILSSKKLLLSDSGFYLCAWSPTKWDSERAFFGQGTRLTVV.

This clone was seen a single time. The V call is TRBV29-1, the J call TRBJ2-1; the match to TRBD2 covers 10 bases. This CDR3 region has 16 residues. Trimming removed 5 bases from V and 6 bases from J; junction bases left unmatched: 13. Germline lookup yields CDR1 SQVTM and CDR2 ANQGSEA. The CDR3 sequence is CSVPSGRARLVNEQFF. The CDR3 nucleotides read TGCAGCGTTCCCAGCGGGAGGGCCCGTCTAGTCAATGAGCAGTTCTTC.

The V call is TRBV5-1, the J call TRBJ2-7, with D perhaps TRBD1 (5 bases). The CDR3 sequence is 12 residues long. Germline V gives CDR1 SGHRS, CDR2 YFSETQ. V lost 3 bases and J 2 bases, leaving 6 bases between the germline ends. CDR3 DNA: TGCGCCAGCAGCTCAGGGCCCTACGAGCAGTACTTC. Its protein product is CASSSGPYEQYF.

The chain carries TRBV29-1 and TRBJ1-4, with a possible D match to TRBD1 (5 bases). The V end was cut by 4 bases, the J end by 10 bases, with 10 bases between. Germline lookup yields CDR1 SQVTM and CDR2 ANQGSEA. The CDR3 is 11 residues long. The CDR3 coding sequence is TGCAGCGTTGGGGCAGGGCGAAAACTGTTTTTT. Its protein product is CSVGAGRKLFF.

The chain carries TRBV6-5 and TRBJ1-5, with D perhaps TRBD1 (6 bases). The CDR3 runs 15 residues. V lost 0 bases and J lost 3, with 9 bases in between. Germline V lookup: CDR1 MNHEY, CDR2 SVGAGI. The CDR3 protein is CASSYSGAPNQPQHF. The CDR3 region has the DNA TGTGCCAGCAGTTACTCGGGGGCCCCCAATCAGCCCCAGCATTTT.

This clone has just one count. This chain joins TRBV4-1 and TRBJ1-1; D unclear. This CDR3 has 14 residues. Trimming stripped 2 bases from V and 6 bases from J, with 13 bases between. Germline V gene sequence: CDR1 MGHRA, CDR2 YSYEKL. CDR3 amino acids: CASSQKVQEPEAFF. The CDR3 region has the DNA TGCGCCAGCAGCCAAAAAGTCCAAGAGCCTGAAGCTTTCTTT.

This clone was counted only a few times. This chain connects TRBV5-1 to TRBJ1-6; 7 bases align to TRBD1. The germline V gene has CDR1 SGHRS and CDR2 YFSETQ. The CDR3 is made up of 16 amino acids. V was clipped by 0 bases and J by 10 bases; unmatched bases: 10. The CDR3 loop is CASSLAGGTDVSPLHF. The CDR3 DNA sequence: TGCGCCAGCAGCTTGGCCGGGGGGACAGATGTCTCACCCCTCCACTTT.

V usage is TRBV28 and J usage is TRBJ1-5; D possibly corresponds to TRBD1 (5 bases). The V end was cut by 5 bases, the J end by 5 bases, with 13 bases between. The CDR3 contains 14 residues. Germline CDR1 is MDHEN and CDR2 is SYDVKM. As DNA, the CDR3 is TGTGCCAGCAGTATCGTCACGGGGGATCAGCCCCAGCATTTT. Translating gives CASSIVTGDQPQHF.

The CDR3 nucleotides are TGTGCCATCAGCCCCGCGCCTAGCGGGAGGGCCGGCGGGGAGCTGTTTTTT. This codes for CAISPAPSGRAGGELFF. The V call is TRBV10-3, the J call TRBJ2-2; 12 bases fit TRBD2. This CDR3 is built from 17 residues. Germline trimming cut 6 bases from V and 7 bases from J; bases unmatched to any gene: 12. CDR1 and CDR2 (germline): ENHRY, SYGVKD.

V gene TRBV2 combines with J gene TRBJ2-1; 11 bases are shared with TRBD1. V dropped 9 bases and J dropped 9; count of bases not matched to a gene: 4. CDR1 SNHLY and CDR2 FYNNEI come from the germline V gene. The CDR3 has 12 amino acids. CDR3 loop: CARGQGAVEQFF. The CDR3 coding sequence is TGTGCCAGAGGACAGGGGGCGGTTGAGCAGTTCTTC.

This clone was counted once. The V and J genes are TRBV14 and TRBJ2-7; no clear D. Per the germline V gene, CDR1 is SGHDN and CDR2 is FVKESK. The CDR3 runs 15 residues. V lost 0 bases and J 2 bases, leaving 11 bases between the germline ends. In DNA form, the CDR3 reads TGTGCCAGCAGCCAAGAACCCCTCGTCACCTACGAGCAGTACTTC. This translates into CASSQEPLVTYEQYF.

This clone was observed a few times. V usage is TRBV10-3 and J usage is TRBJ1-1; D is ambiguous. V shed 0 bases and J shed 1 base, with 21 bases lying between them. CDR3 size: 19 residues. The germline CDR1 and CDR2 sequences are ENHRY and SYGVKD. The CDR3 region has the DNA TGTGCCATCAGTGAGTCGACGGGGAGACCAAGAGTCGGGAACACTGAAGCTTTCTTT. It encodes CAISESTGRPRVGNTEAFF.

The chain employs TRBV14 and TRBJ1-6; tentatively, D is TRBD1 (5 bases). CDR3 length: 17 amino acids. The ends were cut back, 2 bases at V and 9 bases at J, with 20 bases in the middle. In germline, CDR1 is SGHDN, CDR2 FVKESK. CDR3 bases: TGTGCCAGCAGCCAATATGGGACGGCAGGGAAGAGTTCACCCCTCCACTTT. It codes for CASSQYGTAGKSSPLHF.